Following are 6 T cell receptor beta chains from one sample sequenced in a study of blood T cell repertoires in COVID-19. Profiled with immunoSEQ multiplex PCR; TCRdb holds only in-frame clones, not every one. The profile shows about 65,000 clones, about 88% of them singletons. Material for sequencing was peripheral blood. The receptors shown here come from a man aged 55 to 70 with acute or convalescent COVID-19.

This clone was observed once. This chain links TRBV4-1 with TRBJ1-2; 9 bases align to TRBD1. Looked up from germline, CDR1 is MGHRA and CDR2 is YSYEKL. CDR3 length equals 13 residues. The J segment lost 5 bases and the V segment lost 4 bases, leaving 2 bases of the junction unmatched. The CDR3 region is CASSPDRGYGYTF. Here the CDR3 DNA reads TGCGCCAGCAGCCCAGACAGGGGGTATGGCTACACCTTC.

The chain employs TRBV7-9 and TRBJ1-2; possible D gene TRBD1, 5 bases. V was cut by 3 bases and J by 6 bases, with 14 bases left in between. The CDR3 totals 14 residues. Per the germline V gene, CDR1 is SEHNR and CDR2 is FQNEAQ (reference sequence). In nucleotides, the CDR3 is TGTGCCAGCAGCTTGGAGGGGAGATTGGATGGCTACACCTTC. It yields the protein CASSLEGRLDGYTF.

This chain joins TRBV5-1 and TRBJ1-2; 11 bases line up with TRBD1. With V trimmed by 4 bases and J by 7 bases, 9 bases remained unmatched. CDR1 is SGHRS, CDR2 YFSETQ, per germline. This CDR3 has 15 amino acids. CDR3: CASSEGQGARAGYTF. The DNA of the CDR3 is TGCGCCAGCAGCGAAGGACAGGGGGCCCGCGCTGGCTACACCTTC.

This chain uses TRBV25-1 with TRBJ1-1; possible D gene TRBD1, 6 bases. The CDR3 extends over 14 amino acids. Trimming shortened V by 4 bases and J by 8 bases, and 17 bases separated the two germline ends. Germline values: CDR1 MGHDK, CDR2 SYGVNS. Written as DNA, the CDR3 is TGTGCCAGCAGTGCGGCAGGGGAGATCCCCGAAGCTTTCTTT. Protein: CASSAAGEIPEAFF.

This sequence joins TRBV7-8 and TRBJ1-6; no clear D gene. Germline loops: CDR1 SGHVS, CDR2 FQNEAQ. The V gene lost 1 base and the J gene lost 7 bases, with 5 bases spanning the gap. The CDR3 extends over 13 amino acids. The CDR3 is CASSLGANSPLHF. The CDR3 bases are TGTGCCAGCAGCTTAGGCGCGAATTCACCCCTCCACTTT. Filled out from reference TRBV7-8 and TRBJ1-6, the complete variable domain reads GAGVSQSPRYKVAKRGQDVALRCDPISGHVSLFWYQQALGQGPEFLTYFQNEAQLDKSGLPSDRFFAERPEGSVSTLKIQRTQQEDSAVYLCASSLGANSPLHFGNGTRLTVT.

This clone was observed once. The gene calls are TRBV19 and TRBJ2-3, with 8 bases aligning to TRBD2. Trimming took 2 bases from V and 4 from J; bases not matched to a gene: 2. Germline V gene data show CDR1 as LNHDA and CDR2 as SQIVND (reference sequence). The CDR3 extends over 14 amino acids. CDR3: CASSISGGADTQYF. The CDR3 nucleotides read TGTGCCAGTAGTATATCGGGAGGGGCAGATACGCAGTATTTT. Full variable domain (remainder filled in from reference TRBV19 and TRBJ2-3): DGGITQSPKYLFRKEGQNVTLSCEQNLNHDAMYWYRQDPGQGLRLIYYSQIVNDFQKGDIAEGYSVSREKKESFPLTVTSAQKNPTAFYLCASSISGGADTQYFGPGTRLTVL.